The next 2 T cell receptor beta chains were all read from a single sample in a study of cytomegalovirus exposure and HLA in healthy donors. Primers for the PCR totalled 60 Vbeta and 13 Jbeta. Only in-frame clones appear in the TCRdb table, and some are missing; sequencing was by immunoSEQ multiplex PCR. This table holds about 190,000 clones, around 83% found once. Sequencing was done on a sample of PBMCs. These receptors all stem from a man aged 45-60 years in good health and CMV-seronegative.

The chain has TRBV7-2 and TRBJ2-3; the match to TRBD1 covers 8 bases. J lost 0 bases, V lost 4 bases, and 6 bases had no gene match. The CDR3 runs 16 residues. In germline, CDR1 is SGHTA, CDR2 FQGNSA. CDR3 nucleotides: TGTGCCAGCAGCTCCGGGACAGGATCTAGCACAGATACGCAGTATTTT. Its translation: CASSSGTGSSTDTQYF.

DNA for the CDR3: TGTGCCAGCAGCTTAGTTAGGACAGAGACGGGTTCACCCCTCCACTTT. Translating gives CASSLVRTETGSPLHF. The genes are TRBV7-2 and TRBJ1-6, with D possibly being TRBD1 (6 bases). V was trimmed by 1 base and J by 9 bases, leaving 16 bases between them. The V gene's germline CDR1 is SGHTA and CDR2 FQGNSA. The CDR3 is 16 amino acids.